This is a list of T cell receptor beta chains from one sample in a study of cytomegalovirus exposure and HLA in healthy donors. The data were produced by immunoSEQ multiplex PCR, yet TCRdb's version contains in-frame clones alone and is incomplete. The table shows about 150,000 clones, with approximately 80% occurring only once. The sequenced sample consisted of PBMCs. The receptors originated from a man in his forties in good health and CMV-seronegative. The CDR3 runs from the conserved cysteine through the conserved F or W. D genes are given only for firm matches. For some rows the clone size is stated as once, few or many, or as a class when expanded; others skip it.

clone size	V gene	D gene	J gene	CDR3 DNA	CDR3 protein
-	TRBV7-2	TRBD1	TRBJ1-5	TGTGCCAGCAGCTCCAGGGGGCTTAGCAATCAGCCCCAGCATTTT	CASSSRGLSNQPQHF
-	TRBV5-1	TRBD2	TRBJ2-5	TGCGCCAGCAGCCGTTCCGGGACAGGGGCGATACTAGCGGGAGGGCCGGAGACCCAGTACTTC	CASSRSGTGAILAGGPETQYF
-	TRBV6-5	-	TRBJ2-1	TGTGCCAGCAGTTACTCCCGTCCTGACAATGAGCAGTTCTTC	CASSYSRPDNEQFF
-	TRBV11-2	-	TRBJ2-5	TGTGCCAGCACCCTTTCCGGGGAGGAGACCCAGTACTTC	CASTLSGEETQYF
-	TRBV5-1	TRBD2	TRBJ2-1	TGCGCCAGCAGCTTGGTTGCGGGAGGGTACAATGAGCAGTTCTTC	CASSLVAGGYNEQFF
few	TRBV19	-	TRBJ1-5	TGTGCCAGTAGTATTCCCCCAAACATGTTGCCCCAGCATTTT	CASSIPPNMLPQHF
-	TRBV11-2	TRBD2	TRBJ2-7	TGTGCCAGCAGCTTACTGGGGACTAGCGGGAGGGCCTACGAGCAGTACTTC	CASSLLGTSGRAYEQYF
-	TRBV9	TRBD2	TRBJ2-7	TGTGCCAGCAGCACCTCCGGGGAGGGAGAGCAGTACTTC	CASSTSGEGEQYF
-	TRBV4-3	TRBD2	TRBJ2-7	TGCGCCAGCAGCCAAGTTAGCGGGGAGTTCTACGAGCAGTACTTC	CASSQVSGEFYEQYF
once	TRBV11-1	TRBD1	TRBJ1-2	TGTGCCAGCAGCGTATCAGGGGGCAGCGATGGCTACACCTTC	CASSVSGGSDGYTF
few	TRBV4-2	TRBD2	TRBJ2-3	TGTGCCAGCAGCCAAGGTAGCGGGACCCGCACAGATACGCAGTATTTT	CASSQGSGTRTDTQYF
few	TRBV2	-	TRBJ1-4	TGTGCCAGCAGTGAAGACAATTTTGCTGAAAAACTGTTTTTT	CASSEDNFAEKLFF
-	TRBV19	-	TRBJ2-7	TGTGCCAGTAGTATTGGGGGACTGGCGGCCCACGAGCAGTACTTC	CASSIGGLAAHEQYF
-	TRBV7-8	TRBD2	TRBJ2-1	TGTGCCAGCAGCTCACCAGCGGGAGGCATATACAATGAGCAGTTCTTC	CASSSPAGGIYNEQFF
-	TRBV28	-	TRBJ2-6	TGTGCCAGCTATGGACAGAGAGGCTCTGGGGCCAACGGCCTGACTTTC	CASYGQRGSGANGLTF
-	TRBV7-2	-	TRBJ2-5	TGTGCCAGCAGCCTGACCCGGGAGGAGACCCAGTACTTC	CASSLTREETQYF
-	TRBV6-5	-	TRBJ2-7	TGTGCCAGCAGTCCGGAGAGTAGCGGCTCCTACGAGCAGTACTTC	CASSPESSGSYEQYF
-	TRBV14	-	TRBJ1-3	TGTGCCAGCAGCCATTCACCCAGCTCTGGAAACACCATATATTTT	CASSHSPSSGNTIYF
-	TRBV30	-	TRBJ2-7	TGTGCCTGGAGTATAGGGAGCTCCTACGAGCAGTACTTC	CAWSIGSSYEQYF
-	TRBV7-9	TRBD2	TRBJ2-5	TGTTCCAGCAGCTTGAATGCGGGGGATAGGGAGACCCAGTACTTC	CSSSLNAGDRETQYF
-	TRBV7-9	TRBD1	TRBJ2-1	TGTGCCAGCCGGGACAGGGTCAATGAGCAGTTCTTC	CASRDRVNEQFF
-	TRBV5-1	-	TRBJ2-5	TGCGCCAGCAGCTTCTCAGAGACCCAGTACTTC	CASSFSETQYF
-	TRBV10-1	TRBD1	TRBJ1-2	TGCGCCAGCAGTCCCGGGACAGGGCATGGCTACACCTTC	CASSPGTGHGYTF
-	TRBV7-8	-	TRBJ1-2	TGTGCCAGCAGCTCGCCTACAGGGTCGTACGGCTACACCTTC	CASSSPTGSYGYTF
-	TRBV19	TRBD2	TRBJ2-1	TGTGCCAGTAGCCCTACTAGCGGGAGCTCCTACAATGAGCAGTTCTTC	CASSPTSGSSYNEQFF
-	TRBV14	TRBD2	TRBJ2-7	TGTGCCAGCAGCCAAGGATCTAGCGGATCCTACGAGCAGTACTTC	CASSQGSSGSYEQYF
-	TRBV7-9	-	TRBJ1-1	TGTGCCAGCATATCGCTGAACTACGTCCACAACACTGAAGCTTTCTTT	CASISLNYVHNTEAFF
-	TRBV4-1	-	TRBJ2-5	TGCGCCAGCAGCCAAGATGTGGCAGGGCAAGAGACCCAGTACTTC	CASSQDVAGQETQYF
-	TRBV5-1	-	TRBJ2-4	TGCGCCAGTAACTCGCCTAGCGACCAGCTAGCCAAAAACATTCAGTACTTC	CASNSPSDQLAKNIQYF
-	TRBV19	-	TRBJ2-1	TGTGCCAGTAGTATAGGGGCAGGGACCTACAATGAGCAGTTCTTC	CASSIGAGTYNEQFF
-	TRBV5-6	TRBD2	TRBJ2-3	TGTGCCAGCAGCTTGGGAGCGGGGGGCGCCTATACGCAGTATTTT	CASSLGAGGAYTQYF
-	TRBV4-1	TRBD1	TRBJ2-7	TGCGCCAGCAGCCAACTGGGACAGGGGGACGACGAGCAGTACTTC	CASSQLGQGDDEQYF
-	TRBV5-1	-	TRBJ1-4	TGCGCCAGCAGCTTGTTGTCAGCAACTAATGAAAAACTGTTTTTT	CASSLLSATNEKLFF
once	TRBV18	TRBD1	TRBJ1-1	TGTGCCAGCTCACCACCGACAGGGGCGGACACTGAAGCTTTCTTT	CASSPPTGADTEAFF
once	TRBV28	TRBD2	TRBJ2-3	TGTGCCAGCAGTCAGATTCTGGGGGGGACAGATACGCAGTATTTT	CASSQILGGTDTQYF
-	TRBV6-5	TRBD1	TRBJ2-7	TGTGCCAGCGGATGGAGGACAGGGGTGAGCGAGCAGTACTTC	CASGWRTGVSEQYF
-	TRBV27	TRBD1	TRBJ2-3	TGTGCCACCTCCGGGACAGAAAACACAGATACGCAGTATTTT	CATSGTENTDTQYF
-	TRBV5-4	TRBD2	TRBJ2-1	TGTGCCAGCAGCTTGTACACTAGCGGGGCCTTAGAAGTCTTC	CASSLYTSGALEVF
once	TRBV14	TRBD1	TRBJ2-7	TGTGCCAGCACCCGGACAGGAGGCACCTACGAGCAGTACTTC	CASTRTGGTYEQYF
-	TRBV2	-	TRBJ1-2	TGTGCCAGCAGTGTTTGGACACCGAATAACTATGGCTACACCTTC	CASSVWTPNNYGYTF